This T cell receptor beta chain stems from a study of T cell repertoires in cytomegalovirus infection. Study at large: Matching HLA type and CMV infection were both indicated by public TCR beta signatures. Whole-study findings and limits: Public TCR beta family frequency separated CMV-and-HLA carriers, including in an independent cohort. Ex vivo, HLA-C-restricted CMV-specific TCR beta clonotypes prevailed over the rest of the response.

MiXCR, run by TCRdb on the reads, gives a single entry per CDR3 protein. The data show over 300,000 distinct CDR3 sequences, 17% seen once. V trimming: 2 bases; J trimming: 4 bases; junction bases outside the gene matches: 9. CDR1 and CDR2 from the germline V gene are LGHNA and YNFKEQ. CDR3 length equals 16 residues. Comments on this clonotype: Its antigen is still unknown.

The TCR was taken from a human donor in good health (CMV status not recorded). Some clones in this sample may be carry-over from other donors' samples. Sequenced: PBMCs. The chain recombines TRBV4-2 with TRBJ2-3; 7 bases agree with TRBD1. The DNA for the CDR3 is TGTGCCAGCAGCCAATCGGGACAGAGTGACGCAGATACGCAGTATTTT. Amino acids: CASSQSGQSDADTQYF.